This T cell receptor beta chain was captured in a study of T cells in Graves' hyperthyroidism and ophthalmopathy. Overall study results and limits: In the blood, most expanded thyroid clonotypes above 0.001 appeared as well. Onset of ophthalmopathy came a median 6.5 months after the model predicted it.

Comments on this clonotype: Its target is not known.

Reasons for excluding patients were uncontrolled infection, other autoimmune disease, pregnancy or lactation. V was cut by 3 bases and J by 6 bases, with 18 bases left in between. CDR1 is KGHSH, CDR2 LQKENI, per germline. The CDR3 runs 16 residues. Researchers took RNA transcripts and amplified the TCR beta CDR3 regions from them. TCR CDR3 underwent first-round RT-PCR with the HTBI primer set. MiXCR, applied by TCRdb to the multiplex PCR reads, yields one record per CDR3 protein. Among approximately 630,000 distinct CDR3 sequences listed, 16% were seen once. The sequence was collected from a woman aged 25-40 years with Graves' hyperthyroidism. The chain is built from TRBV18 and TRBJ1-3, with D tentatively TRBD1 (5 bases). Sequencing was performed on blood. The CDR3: CASSPHPGTEKNTIYF. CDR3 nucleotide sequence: TGTGCCAGCTCACCTCACCCCGGGACGGAAAAAAACACCATATATTTT.